Below are 10 T cell receptor beta chains sequenced from a single sample in a study of T cells in Graves' hyperthyroidism and ophthalmopathy. The investigators amplified TCR beta CDR3 regions from RNA transcripts. With the HTBI primer set, the TCR CDR3 went through a first round of RT-PCR. TCRdb reprocessed the multiplex PCR reads with MiXCR, giving one entry per CDR3 protein. This table has 530,000 or so distinct CDR3 sequences, approximately 17% appearing once. The sequencing sample was made of blood. The source of these receptors is a woman aged 18-29 years with Graves' ophthalmopathy.

V and J are TRBV10-3 and TRBJ1-1; TRBD1 aligns across 7 bases. V shed 6 bases, J shed 0 bases, and the junction held 4 bases outside the gene matches. Looked up from germline, CDR1 is ENHRY and CDR2 is SYGVKD. CDR3 length: 14 amino acids. The CDR3 reads CAIRGDSMNTEAFF. In DNA, the CDR3 is TGTGCCATCAGAGGGGACAGTATGAACACTGAAGCTTTCTTT.

This clonotype was observed many times. The CDR3 DNA sequence: TGTGCCAGCAGCCAAGAGGGGGACACTGAAGCTTTCTTT. Its translation: CASSQEGDTEAFF. The chain joins TRBV3-1 to TRBJ1-1; the D gene is possibly TRBD1 (5 bases). The CDR3 extends over 13 amino acids. In germline, CDR1 is LGHDT, CDR2 YNNKEL (reference sequence). With 0 bases removed from V and 3 bases from J, the gap between germline ends came to 5 bases.

This clonotype came up many times. V gene TRBV6-2 or TRBV6-3 combines with J gene TRBJ2-1; 9 bases are shared with TRBD2. Trimming removed 6 bases from V and 7 bases from J; junction bases left unmatched: 13. CDR1 MNHEY and CDR2 SVGEGT come from the germline V gene. The CDR3 is 16 amino acids. The CDR3 sequence: CASSPGGAGGGNEQFF. CDR3 bases: TGTGCCAGCAGCCCCGGGGGAGCGGGAGGAGGGAATGAGCAGTTCTTC.

This clonotype appeared a few times. DNA for the CDR3: TGTGCCAGCAAAACGGTGGAGACCCAGTACTTC. This translates into CASKTVETQYF. V gene TRBV12-3 or TRBV12-4 combines with J gene TRBJ2-5; D is uncertain. This CDR3 has 11 residues. Trimming cost V 7 bases and J 5 bases, with 8 bases left between them.

On this clonotype: This may stem from a read error, because a much larger clone lies one nucleotide away. V usage is TRBV28 and J usage is TRBJ1-2, with 10 bases fitting TRBD1. Germline-derived CDR1 and CDR2 are MDHEN and SYDVKM. The CDR3 runs 14 residues. V lost 8 bases and J lost 9; bases outside the gene matches: 12. The CDR3 DNA is TGTGCCAGCGGATCGGGACAGGGGATATATAGCTACACCTTC. This encodes CASGSGQGIYSYTF.

This clonotype showed up just once. This may come from a read error, since a much larger clone is one base off. This chain connects TRBV6-2 or TRBV6-3 to TRBJ1-1; no clear D gene. Germline CDR1 and CDR2: MNHEY and SVGEGT. CDR3 size: 14 residues. CDR3 in DNA: TGTGCCACCAGTTACTCACCCGGAGGTACTGAAGCTTTCTTT. It codes for CATSYSPGGTEAFF.

Worth noting for this clonotype: Sequence at one end of the junction differs from germline and may be a read error. The rearrangement uses TRBV24-1 and TRBJ2-3, with D tentatively TRBD1 or TRBD2 (5 bases each). Germline V lookup: CDR1 KGHDR, CDR2 SFDVKD. The CDR3 runs to 12 residues. The CDR3 DNA reads TGCGCCATCGGGACCGCCCCAGGTACGCAGTATTTT. Protein: CAIGTAPGTQYF.

The sample holds many counts of this clonotype. This chain joins TRBV14 and TRBJ2-3; TRBD1 matches 11 bases. The germline CDR1 and CDR2 sequences are SGHDN and FVKESK. V shed 2 bases and J 4 bases; nucleotides not matched to a gene: 5. This CDR3 is built from 16 residues. The CDR3 reads CASSQPGQGAADTQYF. CDR3 coding DNA: TGTGCCAGCAGCCAACCTGGACAGGGGGCTGCAGATACGCAGTATTTT.

This clonotype has ten or more counts. The genes are TRBV6-1 and TRBJ1-1, with D unresolved. This CDR3 is built from 13 residues. Trimming shortened V by 6 bases and J by 3 bases, and 11 bases separated the two germline ends. Germline V gene data show CDR1 as MNHNS and CDR2 as SASEGT. DNA of the CDR3: TGTGCCAGCAGCCGTACTTGGGACACTGAAGCTTTCTTT. Translating gives CASSRTWDTEAFF.

Many counts were recorded for this clonotype. The chain joins TRBV2 to TRBJ2-5; 7 bases line up with TRBD2. CDR3 length equals 14 residues. CDR1 SNHLY and CDR2 FYNNEI come from the germline V gene. The V and J ends lost 4 bases and 4 bases, in that order; junction bases with no gene match: 6. The CDR3 is CASSGSWGGETQYF. CDR3 coding DNA: TGTGCCAGCAGTGGGTCGTGGGGGGGAGAGACCCAGTACTTC.